This T cell receptor beta chain was identified in a study of control samples from healthy donors and cancer patients. The germline gives CDR1 MNHEY, CDR2 SVGAGI. The CDR3 consists of 15 residues. The V gene end was trimmed by 0 bases and the J gene end by 7 bases; junction bases not matched to a gene: 8. Method: immunoSEQ multiplex PCR; TCRdb's copy keeps in-frame clones and lacks some. The sample includes 150,000 to 200,000 clones. Sample: blood. The clonotype originates from a woman aged 25 to 39 in good health. This chain joins TRBV6-5 and TRBJ2-5, with TRBD2 matching 7 bases. CDR3 sequence (DNA): TGTGCCAGCAGTTACTCACCAGGGAGGGGTTGGACCCAGTACTTC. This encodes CASSYSPGRGWTQYF.